Below, 26 T cell receptor beta chains from the same sample are listed, as sequenced in a study of siplizumab effects on memory and regulatory T cells. Sequencing was performed with immunoSEQ multiplex PCR; in TCRdb, only in-frame clones are kept and a portion is missing. The sample includes around 100,000 clones, 94% seen only once; the top ten take approximately 0.61%. The specimen sequenced was Tregs sorted from blood. The receptors were sampled from a human donor in good health.

The chain links TRBV2 to TRBJ1-2; D gene ambiguous. Trimming cost V 6 bases and J 6 bases, with 8 bases left between them. This CDR3 is 11 amino acids long. Germline V CDR1 and CDR2: SNHLY, FYNNEI. The CDR3 sequence: CASRPEHGYTF. CDR3 DNA sequence: TGTGCCAGCAGACCGGAACATGGCTACACCTTC.

V usage is TRBV29-1 and J usage is TRBJ2-1, with 7 nucleotides matching TRBD2. Germline V gives CDR1 SQVTM, CDR2 ANQGSEA. V lost 7 bases and J lost 5; bases outside the gene matches: 14. CDR3 length equals 15 residues. CDR3 amino acids: CSAPTLATDNNEQFF. CDR3 nucleotide sequence: TGCAGCGCTCCTACACTAGCGACCGACAACAATGAGCAGTTCTTC.

J is TRBJ2-1 and V is TRBV5-6; 11 nucleotides match TRBD2. Germline V gene sequence: CDR1 SGHDT, CDR2 YYEEEE. The CDR3 has 18 residues. With 2 bases clipped from V and 0 bases from J, the junction kept 7 bases outside the gene matches. The CDR3 here is CASSLRTSGLSSYNEQFF. CDR3 nucleotides: TGTGCCAGCAGCTTAAGGACTAGCGGGTTGAGCTCCTACAATGAGCAGTTCTTC.

V usage is TRBV7-9 and J usage is TRBJ1-2; perhaps TRBD1 as D (6 bases). V lost 2 bases and J 5 bases, leaving 18 bases between the germline ends. The CDR3 contains 16 residues. Germline-derived CDR1 and CDR2 are SEHNR and FQNEAQ (reference sequence). For the CDR3, the DNA is TGTGCCAGCAGCTTACGGGGTCAGGAACAGGGTTATGGCTACACCTTC. This sequence encodes CASSLRGQEQGYGYTF.

As regards this clone: At one boundary the junction diverges from the germline segment, which might be a read error. The V call is TRBV2, the J call TRBJ1-4; D unclear. CDR1 is SNHLY and CDR2 is FYNNEI in the germline V gene. This CDR3 contains 14 residues. The CDR3 nucleotides are TGTGCCAGCAGGGAAGGACGGATTAATGAAAAACTGTTTTTT. This encodes CASREGRINEKLFF.

This chain links TRBV5-1 with TRBJ2-2; the D is unclear. Germline CDR1 and CDR2: SGHRS and YFSETQ. Trimming stripped 4 bases from V and 0 bases from J, with 10 bases between. The CDR3 is made up of 15 amino acids. CDR3 amino acids: CASSKRTTNTGELFF. CDR3 coding DNA: TGCGCCAGCAGCAAGAGGACGACGAACACCGGGGAGCTGTTTTTT.

The J gene is TRBJ2-2, the V gene TRBV5-1, with 9 nucleotides matching TRBD2. CDR3 length: 17 amino acids. With 1 base clipped from V and 4 bases from J, the junction kept 8 bases outside the gene matches. Germline V lookup: CDR1 SGHRS, CDR2 YFSETQ. DNA of the CDR3: TGCGCCAGCAGCTTGAGAGCGGGAGGAAGCCCCACCGGGGAGCTGTTTTTT. Translated: CASSLRAGGSPTGELFF.

The chain joins TRBV18 to TRBJ2-1, with 10 bases lining up with TRBD2. Per the germline V gene, CDR1 is KGHSH and CDR2 is LQKENI. The J segment lost 5 bases and the V segment lost 3 bases, leaving 4 bases of the junction unmatched. This CDR3 is built from 15 residues. DNA of the CDR3: TGTGCCAGCTCACCTAGGACTAGCGGAAACAATGAGCAGTTCTTC. This gives the protein CASSPRTSGNNEQFF.

The CDR3 protein is CASSQNRGNQPQHF. CDR3 sequence (DNA): TGTGCCAGCTCACAAAACAGGGGCAATCAGCCCCAGCATTTT. The rearrangement uses TRBV18 and TRBJ1-5, with D maybe TRBD1 (6 bases). There are 14 residues in the CDR3. The germline V and J ends were trimmed by 4 bases and 2 bases, with 9 bases remaining between them. Per germline, CDR1 KGHSH and CDR2 LQKENI.

The genes are TRBV4-1 and TRBJ2-6, with D possibly TRBD2 on 7 matching bases. Trimming took 0 bases from V and 3 from J, leaving 15 bases between them. Germline V gene data show CDR1 as MGHRA and CDR2 as YSYEKL. This CDR3 has 18 amino acids. DNA of the CDR3: TGCGCCAGCAGCCAAGAGGGGCTCGGGGGGCTTGGGGCCAACGTCCTGACTTTC. Its translation: CASSQEGLGGLGANVLTF.

This sequence joins TRBV5-4 and TRBJ2-7; 7 bases line up with TRBD2. Germline V gene data show CDR1 as SGHNT and CDR2 as YYREEE (reference sequence). V lost 0 bases to trimming and J lost 2 bases; unmatched junction nucleotides: 2. This CDR3 is 14 amino acids long. CDR3 DNA sequence: TGTGCCAGCAGCTTGGATGCGGGGGCCTACGAGCAGTACTTC. Protein: CASSLDAGAYEQYF.

This clone was detected only once. In nucleotides, the CDR3 is TGCGCCAGCAGCTCGGGGGCGTACTACGAGCAGTACTTC. This gives the protein CASSSGAYYEQYF. The chain uses TRBV5-1 and TRBJ2-7, with D perhaps assigned TRBD1 or TRBD2 (6 bases each). The germline V gene encodes CDR1 SGHRS and CDR2 YFSETQ. V dropped 3 bases and J dropped 3 bases, with 10 bases sitting between them. CDR3 length: 13 amino acids.

The chain combines TRBV7-9 with TRBJ2-6; D uncertain. CDR3 length: 16 residues. Germline CDR1 reads SEHNR; CDR2 reads FQNEAQ (reference sequence). V was trimmed by 4 bases and J by 2 bases, leaving 12 bases between them. The CDR3 spells CASSSTWVTGANVLTF. CDR3 DNA: TGTGCCAGCAGCTCGACCTGGGTTACTGGGGCCAACGTCCTGACTTTC.

J is TRBJ2-7 and V is TRBV6-6; the match to TRBD2 covers 9 bases. V lost 0 bases and J lost 2; bases outside the gene matches: 5. The CDR3 covers 16 residues. Germline V gives CDR1 MNHNY, CDR2 SVGAGI (reference sequence). CDR3 coding DNA: TGTGCCAGCAGTTACTCGCAGACTAGCGGTGCCTACGAGCAGTACTTC. As protein: CASSYSQTSGAYEQYF.

The chain employs TRBV7-2 and TRBJ1-2; D ambiguous. Germline V CDR1 and CDR2: SGHTA, FQGNSA. V was trimmed by 5 bases and J by 4 bases, leaving 20 bases between them. The CDR3 length is 16 residues. The CDR3 spells CASSLNPWVGRYGYTF. CDR3 DNA: TGTGCCAGCAGCCTAAACCCTTGGGTGGGCCGCTATGGCTACACCTTC.

The chain has TRBV11-1 and TRBJ2-1; D ambiguous. Deletions cut 10 bases from V and 7 bases from J, with 23 bases between. The CDR3 runs 15 residues. Germline V gene sequence: CDR1 SGHAT, CDR2 FQDESV (reference sequence). The DNA for the CDR3 is TGTGCCACCGTGGGTTCGGAGAGGTTAGAAAATGAGCAGTTCTTC. This sequence encodes CATVGSERLENEQFF. Variable domain in full (rest from reference TRBV11-1 and TRBJ2-1): EAEVAQSPRYKITEKSQAVAFWCDPISGHATLYWYRQILGQGPELLVQFQDESVVDDSQLPKDRFSAERLKGVDSTLKIQPAELGDSAMYLCATVGSERLENEQFFGPGTRLTVL.

V and J are TRBV5-1 and TRBJ1-1; the D gene is possibly TRBD1 (6 bases). The CDR3 loop spans 14 amino acids. The germline V gene encodes CDR1 SGHRS and CDR2 YFSETQ. V lost 4 bases to trimming and J lost 2 bases, with 12 bases between them. The CDR3 nucleotides are TGCGCCAGCAGCGGCGGGACACCTAACACTGAAGCTTTCTTT. As protein: CASSGGTPNTEAFF. Full variable domain (outside the CDR3, taken from reference TRBV5-1 and TRBJ1-1): KAGVTQTPRYLIKTRGQQVTLSCSPISGHRSVSWYQQTPGQGLQFLFEYFSETQRNKGNFPGRFSGRQFSNSRSEMNVSTLELGDSALYLCASSGGTPNTEAFFGQGTRLTVV.

V gene TRBV7-2 combines with J gene TRBJ1-1; 7 nucleotides line up with TRBD1. The CDR3 has 14 residues. In germline, CDR1 is SGHTA, CDR2 FQGNSA. The V segment lost 5 bases and the J segment 4 bases; nucleotides outside the gene matches: 7. CDR3 DNA sequence: TGTGCCAGCAGCAGACAGGGTTCCGGCACTGAAGCTTTCTTT. As protein: CASSRQGSGTEAFF.

The V and J genes are TRBV29-1 and TRBJ2-7, with TRBD1 matching over 7 bases. The CDR3 contains 14 residues. Losses at the gene ends were 4 bases for V and 4 bases for J; bases not matched to a gene: 10. Germline CDR1 is SQVTM and CDR2 is ANQGSEA. The CDR3 DNA follows: TGCAGCGTTGCCCGATCGACAGGGAAGTACGAGCAGTACTTC. Encoded protein: CSVARSTGKYEQYF.

The chain recombines TRBV29-1 with TRBJ2-3, with a tentative D call TRBD1 (6 bases). The CDR3 loop spans 14 amino acids. V dropped 7 bases and J dropped 2 bases, with 16 bases sitting between them. Germline CDR1 is SQVTM and CDR2 is ANQGSEA. The CDR3 nucleotides read TGCAGCGACGCCCTACAGGGTTACACAGATACGCAGTATTTT. As protein: CSDALQGYTDTQYF.

CDR3 in amino acids: CASSSQGDTIYF. The CDR3 DNA is TGTGCCAGCAGCTCCCAAGGGGACACCATATATTTT. The rearrangement uses TRBV11-1 and TRBJ1-3; TRBD1 is a possible D gene (5 bases). The CDR3 sequence is 12 residues long. The V end was cut by 4 bases, the J end by 8 bases, with 9 bases between. Germline V gives CDR1 SGHAT, CDR2 FQDESV (reference sequence). Full variable domain (remainder filled in from reference TRBV11-1 and TRBJ1-3): EAEVAQSPRYKITEKSQAVAFWCDPISGHATLYWYRQILGQGPELLVQFQDESVVDDSQLPKDRFSAERLKGVDSTLKIQPAELGDSAMYLCASSSQGDTIYFGEGSWLTVV.

The J gene is TRBJ2-5, the V gene TRBV19; D is possibly TRBD2 (6 bases). Germline V gene data show CDR1 as LNHDA and CDR2 as SQIVND (reference sequence). Trimming took 6 bases from V and 2 from J, leaving 19 bases between them. The length of the CDR3 is 16 residues. CDR3 nucleotide sequence: TGTGCCAGTAGCACGATATGGGGAGGTGGGCAAGAGACCCAGTACTTC. Translation gives CASSTIWGGGQETQYF. The full variable domain, rest sourced from reference TRBV19 and TRBJ2-5, is DGGITQSPKYLFRKEGQNVTLSCEQNLNHDAMYWYRQDPGQGLRLIYYSQIVNDFQKGDIAEGYSVSREKKESFPLTVTSAQKNPTAFYLCASSTIWGGGQETQYFGPGTRLLVL.

The chain joins TRBV6-6 to TRBJ1-1, with D unresolved. Trimming took 6 bases from V and 2 from J, leaving 4 bases between them. Germline CDR1 reads MNHNY; CDR2 reads SVGAGI (reference sequence). The CDR3 consists of 11 residues. The CDR3 spells CASSPNTEAFF. The CDR3 DNA sequence: TGTGCCAGCAGCCCCAACACTGAAGCTTTCTTT.

V is TRBV20-1 and J is TRBJ2-7; D may be TRBD1 (5 bases). Germline loops: CDR1 DFQATT, CDR2 SNEGSKA (reference sequence). The ends were cut back, 6 bases at V and 6 bases at J, with 12 bases in the middle. The CDR3 has 11 residues. DNA of the CDR3: TGCAGTGCCATCGCAGGGCTCGAGCAGTACTTC. Translated: CSAIAGLEQYF.

The chain recombines TRBV6-5 with TRBJ1-4; a weak D match, TRBD1 (6 bases). CDR1 is MNHEY and CDR2 is SVGAGI in the germline V gene. This CDR3 has 14 residues. Trimming stripped 4 bases from V and 10 bases from J, with 16 bases between. CDR3 sequence: CASSWSGARGKLFF. DNA of the CDR3: TGTGCCAGCAGTTGGTCAGGGGCGCGTGGAAAACTGTTTTTT.

This chain links TRBV25-1 with TRBJ1-1; D possibly corresponds to TRBD1 (6 bases). Germline assignment: CDR1 MGHDK and CDR2 SYGVNS. The CDR3 loop spans 15 amino acids. The V end lost 4 bases, the J end lost 6 bases, and 18 bases lay between the germline ends. DNA for the CDR3: TGTGCCAGCAGTGTTCCAGGGGCCGGAAGCGCTGAAGCTTTCTTT. Its protein product is CASSVPGAGSAEAFF. The full variable domain, its missing parts supplied by reference TRBV25-1 and TRBJ1-1, is EADIYQTPRYLVIGTGKKITLECSQTMGHDKMYWYQQDPGMELHLIHYSYGVNSTEKGDLSSESTVSRIRTEHFPLTLESARPSHTSQYLCASSVPGAGSAEAFFGQGTRLTVV.